The present TCR beta chain was sequenced within a study of cytomegalovirus exposure and HLA in healthy donors. The CDR3 spans 16 residues. CDR1 and CDR2 (germline): PRHDT, FYEKMQ (reference sequence). V shed 4 bases and J 8 bases; nucleotides not matched to a gene: 8. 60 Vbeta and 13 Jbeta primers were used in PCR. Sequencing was performed with immunoSEQ multiplex PCR; in TCRdb, only in-frame clones are kept and a portion is missing. Altogether tens of thousands of clones are present, approximately 72% being singletons, with the ten largest covering just over 50%. Sample: PBMCs. The clonotype originates from a man in his forties or fifties in good health and CMV-seropositive. The rearrangement joins TRBV13 to TRBJ2-1; 13 bases map to TRBD2. The CDR3 loop reads CASSSTSGRVVHEQFF. In DNA form, the CDR3 reads TGTGCCAGCAGCTCCACTAGCGGGAGGGTTGTCCATGAGCAGTTCTTC.